Listed below are T cell receptor beta chains from one sample, sequenced in a study of technical replicates of blood from a few donors. Profiled with immunoSEQ multiplex PCR; TCRdb holds only in-frame clones, not every one. The repertoire holds 55,000 to 75,000 clones, with less than 95% as singletons. Material: PBMCs. All receptors derive from a human donor in good health. Some clones in this sample may be carry-over from other donors' samples. Each CDR3 is given with its conserved first and last residue. The D gene is left open where the match is weak. For some rows the clone size is stated as once, few or many, or as a class when expanded; others skip it.

V gene	D gene	J gene	clone size	CDR3 DNA	CDR3 protein
TRBV27	.	TRBJ1-5	.	TGTGCCAGCAGTTCTGGATGGGGCCTCAATCAGCCCCAGCATTTT	CASSSGWGLNQPQHF
TRBV9	.	TRBJ2-6	.	TGTGCCAGCAGCGTAGATAGGGCCAACGTCCTGACTTTC	CASSVDRANVLTF
TRBV9	TRBD1	TRBJ1-2	.	TGTGCCAGCAGCGTATCTGGGACAGAGTATGGCTACACCTTC	CASSVSGTEYGYTF
TRBV21-1	.	TRBJ1-1	.	TGTGCCAGCAGCTTGTCCAGAGAGGCGGACACTGAAGCTTTCTTT	CASSLSREADTEAFF
TRBV27	.	TRBJ2-7	.	TGTGCCAGCAGTTTATCGTCGTATCAGGGATTCTACGAGCAGTACTTC	CASSLSSYQGFYEQYF
TRBV11-2	.	TRBJ2-5	.	TGTGCCAGCAGTCCTGGATGGGGGGGGCTGGGGACCCAGTACTTC	CASSPGWGGLGTQYF
TRBV10-3	TRBD2	TRBJ2-3	once	TGTGCCATCAGTCAGCGGGAGTCGGGAGATACGCAGTATTTT	CAISQRESGDTQYF
TRBV5-1	TRBD2	TRBJ2-1	once	TGCGCCAGCAGCTTGGGAAGCGGGGGGGCCTACAATGAGCAGTTCTTC	CASSLGSGGAYNEQFF
TRBV18	TRBD2	TRBJ2-1	.	TGTGCCAGCTCCACGTTAGCGGGAGTCACCTACAATGAGCAGTTCTTC	CASSTLAGVTYNEQFF
TRBV7-9	TRBD2	TRBJ2-5	.	TGTGCCAGCAGCACTAGCGGGGGGGCTGGGGAGACCCAGTACTTC	CASSTSGGAGETQYF
TRBV7-2	TRBD2	TRBJ2-3	.	TGTGCCAGCAGCTATAGTGGTGGTAGCGGGGGCACAGATACGCAGTATTTT	CASSYSGGSGGTDTQYF
TRBV19	.	TRBJ2-3	.	TGTGCCAGTAGTATAAGGGGTGACGTCTTGGGCACAGATACGCAGTATTTT	CASSIRGDVLGTDTQYF
TRBV5-5	.	TRBJ1-1	.	TGTGCCAGCAGCTTCTCGGTTTACACTGAAGCTTTCTTT	CASSFSVYTEAFF
TRBV5-4	.	TRBJ2-3	once	TGTGCCAGCAGCTTGAGCCTAGGAGACACAGATACGCAGTATTTT	CASSLSLGDTDTQYF
TRBV5-1	TRBD2	TRBJ2-2	.	TGCGCCAGCAGCTTGGTGCTAGCGGGAGGCACCGGGGAGCTGTTTTTT	CASSLVLAGGTGELFF
TRBV11-2	TRBD1	TRBJ1-6	.	TGTGCCAGCAGTTTTAAAACCGGACAGGGAGGGGGTCCCCTCCACTTT	CASSFKTGQGGGPLHF
TRBV4-3	TRBD2	TRBJ2-1	.	TGCGCCAGCAGCCAAGGATGGACTAGCGCATACAATGAGCAGTTCTTC	CASSQGWTSAYNEQFF
TRBV1	.	TRBJ2-1	.	TGCACCAGCAGCAGTCCCCAAACTCCCTACAATGAGCAGTTCTTC	CTSSSPQTPYNEQFF
TRBV5-3	TRBD1	TRBJ1-5	.	TGTGCCAGAAGCTTCCACCGTTTAGACAGGGACCCTTATCAGCCCCAGCATTTT	CARSFHRLDRDPYQPQHF
TRBV5-6	.	TRBJ2-1	.	TGTGCCAGCAGCATGACTGATAATGAGCAGTTCTTC	CASSMTDNEQFF
TRBV7-6	.	TRBJ2-1	.	TGTGCCAGCAGCTTAGGAGGTCTAGCCTACAATGAGCAGTTCTTC	CASSLGGLAYNEQFF
TRBV9	.	TRBJ1-1	.	TGTGCCAGCAGCCTTACACTATCAAACACTGAAGCTTTCTTT	CASSLTLSNTEAFF
TRBV5-8	.	TRBJ2-5	once	TGTGCCAGCAGCAACAGGGTCTCAGAGACCCAGTACTTC	CASSNRVSETQYF
TRBV5-4	TRBD2	TRBJ2-5	once	TGTGCCAGCAGCGGGACTAGCGGGCCGGCGGAGACCCAGTACTTC	CASSGTSGPAETQYF
TRBV29-1	.	TRBJ2-3	.	TGCAGCGTTACGACTGTAACCGATACGCAGTATTTT	CSVTTVTDTQYF
TRBV19	TRBD1	TRBJ1-5	.	TGTGCCAGTAGTGACAGGGGGTCGGGCTGGCAGCCCCAGCATTTT	CASSDRGSGWQPQHF
TRBV30	.	TRBJ1-6	.	TGTGCCTGGAGTCCAGGGAATTGGGGGGGTTCACCCCTCCACTTT	CAWSPGNWGGSPLHF
TRBV7-3	.	TRBJ1-1	few	TGTGCCAGCAGCTTAACAGGGGCAGGTGAAGCTTTCTTT	CASSLTGAGEAFF
TRBV4-1	TRBD1	TRBJ2-3	.	TGCGCCAGCAGCCAGGGATTGGGACAGGGTTTTGATACGCAGTATTTT	CASSQGLGQGFDTQYF
TRBV10-3	TRBD1	TRBJ2-7	.	TGTGCCATCAGCAGGACAGGTGAGACCTACGAGCAGTACTTC	CAISRTGETYEQYF
TRBV27	.	TRBJ2-3	.	TGTGCCAGCAGTCCCCAATGGGGAGAGAGCACAGATACGCAGTATTTT	CASSPQWGESTDTQYF
TRBV6-1	TRBD1	TRBJ1-6	.	TGTGCCAGCAGTGAATGGGGGACAGGGCAATTCTCCTATAATTCACCCCTCCACTTT	CASSEWGTGQFSYNSPLHF
TRBV5-1	.	TRBJ1-4	.	TGCGCCAGCAGCGGGACACTCACGACTAATGAAAAACTGTTTTTT	CASSGTLTTNEKLFF
TRBV5-4	TRBD1	TRBJ2-7	.	TGTGCCAGCAGCTTGCAGGGGGCTTCGACCGAGCAGTACTTC	CASSLQGASTEQYF
TRBV9	.	TRBJ2-5	.	TGTGCCAGCGGGAAGGGGTACCAAGAGACCCAGTACTTC	CASGKGYQETQYF
TRBV4-1	TRBD1	TRBJ2-7	.	TGCGCCAGCAGCCAGAGGACAGGGAGCTCCTACGAGCAGTACTTC	CASSQRTGSSYEQYF
TRBV5-3	.	TRBJ1-2	.	TGTGCCAGAAGCGAAGCGATCTACACCTTC	CARSEAIYTF
TRBV5-6	.	TRBJ2-5	.	TGTGCCAGCAGCTTGGACACCCAAGAGACCCAGTACTTC	CASSLDTQETQYF
TRBV4-2	.	TRBJ2-7	once	TGTGCCAGCAGCCAAACTCTCCGGGAAGCCTACGAGCAGTACTTC	CASSQTLREAYEQYF
TRBV30	.	TRBJ1-2	.	TGTGCCTGGAGTGTACTAGGAAACTCACCTAACTATGGCTACACCTTC	CAWSVLGNSPNYGYTF
TRBV30	.	TRBJ1-6	once	TGTGCCTGGGGGAGCGGGCCCCTCCACTTT	CAWGSGPLHF
TRBV7-2	TRBD1	TRBJ1-3	few	TGTGCCAGCAGCCCGACAGGGGCTGGAAACACCATATATTTT	CASSPTGAGNTIYF
TRBV7-9	.	TRBJ1-1	once	TGTGCCAGCAGCTTAATCCGGGGGGATGAAGCTTTCTTT	CASSLIRGDEAFF
TRBV7-9	TRBD1	TRBJ2-7	once	TGTGCCAGCAGCCACCTCCGGGACAGGACCTACGAGCAGTACTTC	CASSHLRDRTYEQYF
TRBV6-6	.	TRBJ1-2	.	TGTGCCAGCCACGGACAGTATGGCTACACCTTC	CASHGQYGYTF